Below, 11 T cell receptor beta chains from the same sample are listed, as sequenced in a study of shared clonotypes between healthy human individuals. Using immunoSEQ multiplex PCR, the repertoire was profiled, and TCRdb retains in-frame clones only, with some absent. Of 2 million or so clones listed, roughly 95% were seen once; the top ten hold roughly 1%. Positively selected for CCR7, the CD45RO-negative cells used as naive CD8 cells excluded terminally differentiated effector memory CD45RA+ cells. Material: naive CD8+ T cells sorted from blood. The receptors derive from a young man in good health.

The V gene is TRBV2, the J gene TRBJ2-5; 11 nucleotides line up with TRBD1. This CDR3 contains 15 residues. The germline V gene encodes CDR1 SNHLY and CDR2 FYNNEI. Trimming removed 4 bases from V and 5 bases from J; junction bases left unmatched: 6. CDR3 sequence (DNA): TGTGCCAGCAGTGCAGGGACAGGGGGTGGCGAGACCCAGTACTTC. Translated, it gives CASSAGTGGGETQYF.

V is TRBV19 and J is TRBJ1-1; D is possibly TRBD1 (5 bases). V lost 3 bases and J lost 1, with 12 bases in between. The germline V gene has CDR1 LNHDA and CDR2 SQIVND (reference sequence). The CDR3 has 15 residues. DNA of the CDR3: TGTGCCAGTAGTATGGGACCAACAGGGAACACTGAAGCTTTCTTT. It is translated as CASSMGPTGNTEAFF.

The chain has TRBV5-1 and TRBJ2-5, with D possibly being TRBD1 (6 bases). CDR1 and CDR2 (germline): SGHRS, YFSETQ. V lost 5 bases and J lost 3, with 14 bases in between. The CDR3 has 14 amino acids. In DNA form, the CDR3 reads TGCGCCAGCAGTCTGGACCCAGGGGAAGAGACCCAGTACTTC. Its translation: CASSLDPGEETQYF.

The V and J genes are TRBV15 and TRBJ1-3; 8 bases align to TRBD1. Losses at the gene ends were 5 bases for V and 1 base for J; bases not matched to a gene: 4. The CDR3 is made up of 15 amino acids. Germline V gene data show CDR1 as LNHNV and CDR2 as YYDKDF (reference sequence). This chain's CDR3 is CATSLDRGSGNTIYF. CDR3 DNA sequence: TGTGCCACCAGCCTAGACAGGGGATCTGGAAACACCATATATTTT.

Written as DNA, the CDR3 is TGTGCCAGTAGTATCGGGATAGCGGGTACGGATACGCAGTATTTT. This encodes CASSIGIAGTDTQYF. V is TRBV19 and J is TRBJ2-3, with 7 nucleotides matching TRBD2. The CDR3 runs to 15 residues. Trimming at V came to 3 bases and at J to 6 bases, leaving 9 bases not matched to a gene. Germline CDR1 is LNHDA and CDR2 is SQIVND (reference sequence).

This chain uses TRBV10-2 with TRBJ2-1; no clear D gene. The CDR3 covers 9 residues. Germline CDR1 WSHSY, CDR2 SAAADI. V lost 11 bases to trimming and J lost 9 bases, with 8 bases between them. In DNA form, the CDR3 reads TGCGCCTGCGGTAGTGAGCAGTTCTTC. Its protein product is CACGSEQFF.

This chain uses TRBV7-9 with TRBJ1-1; no clear D. V was pared by 8 bases and J by 2 bases, with 18 bases between. CDR1 SEHNR and CDR2 FQNEAQ come from the germline V gene (reference sequence). The CDR3 totals 15 residues. The CDR3 DNA sequence: TGTGCCAGCCCCCCCCTCGAAGGGTATAACACTGAAGCTTTCTTT. This sequence encodes CASPPLEGYNTEAFF.

This clone showed up just a few times. The rearrangement joins TRBV27 to TRBJ2-4, with TRBD1 as a possible D gene (6 bases). The length of the CDR3 is 14 residues. Germline V gives CDR1 MNHEY, CDR2 SMNVEV (reference sequence). The V end lost 5 bases, the J end lost 7 bases, and 15 bases lay between the germline ends. In DNA form, the CDR3 reads TGTGCCAGCAGTGTACAGGGTGTAGGGAACATTCAGTACTTC. This encodes CASSVQGVGNIQYF.

This clone appeared once. The chain has TRBV30 and TRBJ2-7; D is perhaps TRBD1 or TRBD2 (5 bases each). The CDR3 runs 11 residues. CDR1 and CDR2 (germline): GTSNPN, SVGIG (reference sequence). Deletions cut 4 bases from V and 7 bases from J, with 11 bases between. CDR3 region: CAWIFEGEQYF. The CDR3 DNA sequence: TGTGCCTGGATCTTTGAGGGGGAGCAGTACTTC.

The chain links TRBV19 to TRBJ1-3, with unresolved D. Germline-derived CDR1 and CDR2 are LNHDA and SQIVND (reference sequence). Trimming took off 6 bases at V and 2 bases at J, with 5 bases between the two ends. This CDR3 has 12 amino acids. In DNA form, the CDR3 reads TGTGCCAGTAGCCCTACTGGAAACACCATATATTTT. The encoded protein is CASSPTGNTIYF.

The chain employs TRBV4-1 and TRBJ1-2; 9 bases fit TRBD1. Looked up from germline, CDR1 is MGHRA and CDR2 is YSYEKL. The CDR3 extends over 17 amino acids. Trimming at V came to 5 bases and at J to 4 bases, leaving 14 bases not matched to a gene. In DNA form, the CDR3 reads TGCGCCAGCAGCGTCGCCTCCCCGGGACAGGGAGGCTATGGCTACACCTTC. Protein product: CASSVASPGQGGYGYTF.